This T cell receptor (beta chain) was sequenced during a study of cytomegalovirus exposure and HLA in healthy donors. Primers: 60 Vbeta forward and 13 Jbeta reverse. The data were produced by immunoSEQ multiplex PCR, yet TCRdb's version contains in-frame clones alone and is incomplete. The repertoire has some 150,000 clones, 80% to 90% of them found once; the top ten carry about 10%. This TCR derives from a man aged 50 or older in good health and CMV-seropositive. Sample: PBMCs.

The CDR3 spells CASSQGVEDGYTF. CDR3 nucleotides: TGTGCCAGCAGCCAAGGGGTCGAGGATGGCTACACCTTC. The chain combines TRBV4-2 with TRBJ1-2, with D uncertain. CDR1 and CDR2 from the germline V gene are LGHNA and YNFKEQ. V dropped 1 base and J dropped 6 bases, with 9 bases sitting between them. The CDR3 has 13 residues.